These 27 T cell receptor beta chains share one sample of origin, sequenced in a study of metastatic and nonmetastatic thyroid tumors. Through MiXCR, TCRdb re-clonotyped the PCR reads. The profile shows about 16,000 clones, around 23% of them singletons. Among the patients, none had received any treatment before thyroid surgery. Material: tumor tissue. The origin of the receptors is a female donor with papillary thyroid cancer or a benign thyroid nodule (not recorded which). Some clones in this sample may be carry-over from other donors' samples.

This clone was seen a handful of times. The germline gene is not matched at one end of the junction; a read error may be the cause. This chain links TRBV6-2 or TRBV6-3 with TRBJ2-5; TRBD2 matches at 8 bases. Germline lookup yields CDR1 MNHEY and CDR2 SVGEGT. There are 15 residues in the CDR3. CDR3: CAISYSASGSDTQYF. The CDR3 region has the DNA TGTGCCATCAGTTACTCGGCCAGCGGGAGTGATACCCAGTACTTC.

This clone was counted many times. A much larger clone sits a single nucleotide away, making a read error possible. Other DNA variants within this sample encode the same CDR3. The gene calls are TRBV5-4 and TRBJ2-2; 12 bases map to TRBD2. Germline V lookup: CDR1 SGHNT, CDR2 YYREEE (reference sequence). The CDR3 is made up of 16 amino acids. CDR3 DNA sequence: TGTGCCAGCAGCCCTCTAGCGGGAGGGCCTTCCGGGGAGCTGTTCTTT. Translating it yields CASSPLAGGPSGELFF.

CDR3 coding DNA: TGTGCCAGCAGTTCGGGGAGATTAACGGGTAAAAGAGAAACTGAAGCTTTCTTT. This sequence encodes CASSSGRLTGKRETEAFF. V is TRBV6-2 or TRBV6-3 and J is TRBJ1-1; unclear D gene. CDR3 length: 18 residues. V lost 4 bases and J lost 5, with 26 bases in between. Germline lookup yields CDR1 MNHEY and CDR2 SVGEGT.

The V call is TRBV30, the J call TRBJ2-7; 10 bases line up with TRBD1. The V gene's germline CDR1 is GTSNPN and CDR2 SVGIG (reference sequence). V lost 7 bases and J lost 7; bases outside the gene matches: 4. The CDR3 spans 11 residues. In DNA form, the CDR3 reads TGTGCCTTAGGACAGGGGGGTGAGCAGTACTTC. This sequence encodes CALGQGGEQYF.

This clone was found many times. Since a much larger clone is just one base distant, this may be a read error. The chain links TRBV12-3 or TRBV12-4 to TRBJ2-5, with D possibly TRBD2 on 6 matching bases. The CDR3 consists of 13 residues. Trimming left V 3 bases short and J 9 bases short, with 14 bases between. The CDR3 nucleotides are TGTGCCAGCAGTTTGGGGGGAGCGGAGGCCCAGTACTTC. Its translation is CASSLGGAEAQYF.

The sample holds many counts of this clone. The gene calls are TRBV30 and TRBJ2-1; maybe TRBD1 (6 bases). Per the germline V gene, CDR1 is GTSNPN and CDR2 is SVGIG (reference sequence). V was clipped by 0 bases and J by 9 bases, with 12 bases between them. The length of the CDR3 is 13 residues. CDR3 sequence (DNA): TGTGCCTGGAGTGTCTCCGAGACAGGTGAGCAGTTCTTC. It encodes CAWSVSETGEQFF.

A remark on this clone: The junction differs from germline at one of its ends, possibly a read error. CDR3 nucleotide sequence: TGCAGTGCTGGGATGGAGGGGGCGGGCGAGCAATACTTC. Translation gives CSAGMEGAGEQYF. The chain has TRBV20-1 and TRBJ2-7; D may be TRBD1 (7 bases). Germline V gene data show CDR1 as DFQATT and CDR2 as SNEGSKA (reference sequence). CDR3 length: 13 amino acids.

This chain uses TRBV9 with TRBJ1-1, with TRBD1 as a possible D gene (6 bases). CDR3 length: 15 residues. Per the germline V gene, CDR1 is SGDLS and CDR2 is YYNGEE. Trimming stripped 3 bases from V and 12 bases from J, with 24 bases between. The CDR3 here is CASSASTGIDTESFF. CDR3 DNA: TGTGCCAGCAGCGCCTCCACAGGGATTGACACAGAATCTTTCTTT.

This clone has a count of ten or more. This chain joins TRBV5-1 and TRBJ2-7, with 8 bases fitting TRBD1. The CDR3 has 14 residues. Trimming at V came to 3 bases and at J to 4 bases, leaving 6 bases not matched to a gene. Looked up from germline, CDR1 is SGHRS and CDR2 is YFSETQ. This CDR3 reads CASSSLTGAYEQYF. CDR3 sequence (DNA): TGCGCCAGCAGCTCTTTGACAGGGGCGTACGAGCAGTACTTC.

The V call is TRBV30, the J call TRBJ2-1; perhaps TRBD2 as D (6 bases). The CDR3 loop spans 14 amino acids. Per germline, CDR1 GTSNPN and CDR2 SVGIG (reference sequence). The germline V and J ends were trimmed by 0 bases and 9 bases, with 15 bases remaining between them. CDR3: CAWSVGTSCTEQFF. DNA of the CDR3: TGTGCCTGGAGTGTAGGTACTAGCTGTACTGAGCAGTTCTTC.

The rearrangement links TRBV10-3 to TRBJ2-7; D is uncertain. The V end was cut by 4 bases, the J end by 6 bases, with 16 bases between. The CDR3 length is 14 residues. Germline V CDR1 and CDR2: ENHRY, SYGVKD. The CDR3 reads CAISALTWQREQYF. CDR3 nucleotides: TGTGCCATCAGTGCGCTGACATGGCAACGCGAGCAGTACTTC.

CDR3 in amino acids: CASSRGYGGNTEAFF. The DNA of the CDR3 is TGTGCCAGCAGTAGGGGGTACGGGGGGAACACTGAAGCTTTCTTT. The rearrangement uses TRBV12-3 or TRBV12-4 and TRBJ1-1, with D possibly being TRBD1 (6 bases). With 5 bases removed from V and 1 base from J, the gap between germline ends came to 14 bases. The CDR3 is 15 amino acids.

Many counts were recorded for this clone. CDR3 loop: CASKKGQSFTGELFF. CDR3 DNA sequence: TGTGCCAGCAAGAAGGGTCAGAGTTTCACCGGGGAGCTGTTTTTT. The rearrangement uses TRBV2 and TRBJ2-2, with D uncertain. The germline gives CDR1 SNHLY, CDR2 FYNNEI. This CDR3 is 15 amino acids long. V dropped 7 bases and J dropped 4 bases, with 16 bases sitting between them.

The sample holds a few counts of this clone. The genes are TRBV6-1 and TRBJ2-2; 8 bases line up with TRBD1. Germline trimming cut 8 bases from V and 0 bases from J; bases unmatched to any gene: 5. Germline V gene data show CDR1 as MNHNS and CDR2 as SASEGT. The CDR3 runs 15 residues. The CDR3 nucleotides read TGTGCCAGCGGTGGACAGGGATCGAACACCGGGGAGCTGTTTTTT. Translated: CASGGQGSNTGELFF.

This clone appeared a few times. The CDR3 here is CASSLSAGTSGWSGANVLTF. CDR3 nucleotides: TGTGCCAGCAGCTTATCGGCTGGGACTAGCGGATGGTCTGGGGCCAACGTCCTGACTTTC. The chain joins TRBV7-2 to TRBJ2-6, with TRBD2 matching over 11 bases. V was clipped by 2 bases and J by 1 base; unmatched bases: 10. There are 20 residues in the CDR3. CDR1 is SGHTA and CDR2 is FQGNSA in the germline V gene.

This clone is medium-sized in the sample. This chain connects TRBV19 to TRBJ2-3; no definite D call. This CDR3 spans 14 amino acids. CDR1 is LNHDA, CDR2 SQIVND, per germline (reference sequence). Trimming removed 5 bases from V and 1 base from J, with 10 bases in between. The CDR3 spells CASSSWARTDTQYF. The CDR3 DNA reads TGTGCCAGTAGTTCGTGGGCCCGCACAGATACGCAGTATTTT.

J is TRBJ1-1 and V is TRBV6-2 or TRBV6-3; D is uncertain. V lost 6 bases and J 1 base, leaving 9 bases between the germline ends. Germline CDR1 and CDR2: MNHEY and SVGEGT. This CDR3 region has 13 residues. The CDR3 nucleotides are TGTGCCAGCAGAAGTAGAAGGAACACTGAAGCTTTCTTT. Translated: CASRSRRNTEAFF.

This clone was recorded at least ten times. The V gene is TRBV4-2, the J gene TRBJ2-6; D not certain. There are 16 residues in the CDR3. Trimming pared 1 base from V and 1 base from J, leaving 8 bases between. The germline CDR1 and CDR2 sequences are LGHNA and YNFKEQ. In DNA, the CDR3 is TGTGCCAGCAGCCAAGTGCCGGAGTCTGGGGCCAACGTCCTGACTTTC. Translating it yields CASSQVPESGANVLTF.

Within the sample, this clone is medium-sized. CDR3 amino acids: CASSYSGYTGGYTF. CDR3 coding DNA: TGTGCCAGCAGTTACTCGGGCTATACTGGTGGCTACACCTTC. This sequence joins TRBV6-5 and TRBJ1-2; D unclear. The germline CDR1 and CDR2 sequences are MNHEY and SVGAGI. Trimming cost V 0 bases and J 7 bases, with 12 bases left between them. The CDR3 runs 14 residues.

This clone occurred a few times. The genes are TRBV7-8 and TRBJ2-7, with TRBD2 matching 14 bases. Germline loops: CDR1 SGHVS, CDR2 FQNEAQ. CDR3 length: 16 residues. The J segment lost 1 base and the V segment lost 4 bases, leaving 3 bases of the junction unmatched. The CDR3 reads CASSSGLAGESYEQYF. The DNA for the CDR3 is TGTGCCAGCAGCTCGGGACTAGCGGGAGAGTCCTACGAGCAGTACTTC. The full variable domain, completed using reference TRBV7-8 and TRBJ2-7, is GAGVSQSPRYKVAKRGQDVALRCDPISGHVSLFWYQQALGQGPEFLTYFQNEAQLDKSGLPSDRFFAERPEGSVSTLKIQRTQQEDSAVYLCASSSGLAGESYEQYFGPGTRLTVT.

This clone occurred a few times. This chain uses TRBV27 with TRBJ2-3; 11 positions match TRBD1. V lost 7 bases and J lost 4; bases outside the gene matches: 4. Germline V CDR1 and CDR2: MNHEY, SMNVEV (reference sequence). This CDR3 is built from 14 residues. The CDR3 region is CASTWTGGPDTQYF. The DNA for the CDR3 is TGTGCCAGCACCTGGACAGGGGGCCCAGATACGCAGTATTTT.

This clone was seen many times. The chain joins TRBV29-1 to TRBJ1-4, with a weak D call TRBD1 (5 bases). The CDR3 has 14 amino acids. Per the germline V gene, CDR1 is SQVTM and CDR2 is ANQGSEA. Trimming pared 4 bases from V and 0 bases from J, leaving 9 bases between. CDR3 in DNA: TGCAGCGTTGTGGGGGGGACAACTAATGAAAAACTGTTTTTT. This encodes CSVVGGTTNEKLFF.

This clone was detected ten times or more. J is TRBJ1-1 and V is TRBV4-1; possible D gene TRBD1, 5 bases. CDR3 length equals 13 residues. CDR1 is MGHRA, CDR2 YSYEKL, per germline. Trimming left V 0 bases short and J 3 bases short, with 5 bases between. The CDR3 protein is CASSQEGDTEAFF. CDR3 coding DNA: TGCGCCAGCAGCCAAGAAGGGGACACTGAAGCTTTCTTT.

This clone has ten or more counts. This sequence joins TRBV11-2 and TRBJ2-5, with D uncertain. V shed 1 base and J shed 7 bases, with 13 bases lying between them. From germline, CDR1 is SGHAT and CDR2 FQNNGV. The CDR3 totals 14 residues. CDR3 loop: CASSLGAVPGTQYF. For the CDR3, the DNA is TGTGCCAGCAGCTTAGGGGCTGTCCCTGGGACCCAGTACTTC. The variable domain in full, completed from reference TRBV11-2 and TRBJ2-5, reads EAGVAQSPRYKIIEKRQSVAFWCNPISGHATLYWYQQILGQGPKLLIQFQNNGVVDDSQLPKDRFSAERLKGVDSTLKIQPAKLEDSAVYLCASSLGAVPGTQYFGPGTRLLVL.

The table lists this clone with many counts. This sequence joins TRBV19 and TRBJ2-1; tentative D call: TRBD2 (6 bases). The germline V gene encodes CDR1 LNHDA and CDR2 SQIVND (reference sequence). The V end lost 4 bases, the J end lost 5 bases, and 18 bases lay between the germline ends. The CDR3 contains 16 residues. The CDR3, as DNA: TGTGCCAGTAGTACCTTAGCGGCACCGAACCACAATGAGCAGTTCTTC. This gives the protein CASSTLAAPNHNEQFF.

J is TRBJ2-7 and V is TRBV4-1, with a weak D call TRBD2 (6 bases). V lost 1 base and J 3 bases, leaving 13 bases between the germline ends. Germline values: CDR1 MGHRA, CDR2 YSYEKL. The CDR3 is 15 amino acids. The CDR3 sequence: CASSQVSGDYYEQYF. The CDR3 DNA is TGCGCCAGCAGCCAAGTTTCGGGGGATTACTACGAGCAGTACTTC.

This clone ranks as medium-sized. V gene TRBV28 combines with J gene TRBJ2-4; 8 bases map to TRBD2. Trimming took 5 bases from V and 7 from J; bases not matched to a gene: 4. Germline V gives CDR1 MDHEN, CDR2 SYDVKM. This CDR3 is built from 13 residues. The DNA for the CDR3 is TGTGCCAGCAGTCCCCCGGGGGGGAACATTCAGTACTTC. Translating gives CASSPPGGNIQYF.